This passage covers 31 T cell receptor beta chains from one sample sequenced in a study of regulatory T cells in long-lasting Graves disease. Noted time point: newly diagnosed GD, antithyroid drugs for less than 3 months. The TCR library used RNA extracted from PBMCs. Construction of the TCR beta libraries employed iRepertoire HTBI primers in conjunction with Arm-PCR of CDR3 regions. MiXCR, run by TCRdb on the multiplex PCR reads, gives a single entry per CDR3 protein. This sample yields some 240,000 distinct CDR3 sequences, of which 15% to 20% are seen a single time; about 11% belongs to the top ten. The same sample was also used in a study of T cells in Graves' hyperthyroidism and ophthalmopathy.

The material was peripheral blood mononuclear cells (PBMCs), obtained at new diagnosis, from a patient treated with antithyroid drugs. These receptors all stem from a woman aged 30 to 39 with Graves disease.

As for this clonotype: A much larger clone differs from this one at a single base, so this may be a read error. This chain connects TRBV5-1 to TRBJ1-2; 9 bases are shared with TRBD1. This CDR3 contains 15 residues. In germline, CDR1 is SGHRS, CDR2 YFSETQ. Trimming took 2 bases from V and 5 from J; bases not matched to a gene: 7. The CDR3 nucleotides are TGCGCCAGCAGCTTCACAGGGGGCGGTGAGTATGGCTACACCTTC. It translates to CASSFTGGGEYGYTF.

This clonotype was seen many times. J is TRBJ2-1 and V is TRBV2; no clear D gene. The CDR3 is made up of 13 amino acids. V lost 6 bases and J 8 bases, leaving 14 bases between the germline ends. From germline, CDR1 is SNHLY and CDR2 FYNNEI. The CDR3 spells CASRMTPWDEQFF. The CDR3 DNA sequence: TGTGCCAGCAGAATGACCCCATGGGATGAGCAGTTCTTC. The full variable domain, rest sourced from reference TRBV2 and TRBJ2-1, is EPEVTQTPSHQVTQMGQEVILRCVPISNHLYFYWYRQILGQKVEFLVSFYNNEISEKSEIFDDQFSVERPDGSNFTLKIRSTKLEDSAMYFCASRMTPWDEQFFGPGTRLTVL.

This clonotype was recorded many times. The rearrangement uses TRBV18 and TRBJ2-7; D not certain. There are 13 residues in the CDR3. Germline CDR1 is KGHSH and CDR2 is LQKENI. Trimming removed 1 base from V and 2 bases from J, with 6 bases in between. The CDR3 protein is CASSPQFTYEQYF. The CDR3 DNA reads TGTGCCAGCTCACCACAATTCACCTACGAGCAGTACTTC.

This clonotype was seen many times. The rearrangement joins TRBV29-1 to TRBJ1-2, with a possible D match to TRBD1 (6 bases). Per the germline V gene, CDR1 is SQVTM and CDR2 is ANQGSEA. Trimming left V 4 bases short and J 8 bases short, with 14 bases between. The CDR3 has 12 amino acids. For the CDR3, the DNA is TGCAGCGTTGGAAGCCCAGGGGAAGGCTACACCTTC. Amino acids: CSVGSPGEGYTF.

This clonotype has at least ten counts. The chain uses TRBV19 and TRBJ2-4; D gene unclear. Germline V gives CDR1 LNHDA, CDR2 SQIVND (reference sequence). Trimming removed 5 bases at V and 0 bases at J, with 14 bases between. The CDR3 covers 16 residues. CDR3 sequence: CASSQWSGVAKNIQYF. In DNA form, the CDR3 reads TGTGCCAGTAGTCAGTGGAGTGGAGTAGCCAAAAACATTCAGTACTTC.

This clonotype was seen ten or more times. The chain has TRBV29-1 and TRBJ2-1, with D unclear. Per germline, CDR1 SQVTM and CDR2 ANQGSEA. The V and J ends lost 4 bases and 7 bases respectively, with 8 bases between them. This CDR3 has 11 amino acids. CDR3 nucleotide sequence: TGCAGCGTTGGAGGCACGAATGAGCAGTTCTTC. Amino acids: CSVGGTNEQFF.

J is TRBJ2-2 and V is TRBV6-5; D remains ambiguous. Germline CDR1 and CDR2: MNHEY and SVGAGI. V was shortened by 1 base and J by 0 bases, with 6 bases between the two germline ends. The CDR3 sequence is 15 residues long. CDR3 DNA: TGTGCCAGCAGTTACTTATGGGCGAACACCGGGGAGCTGTTTTTT. This translates into CASSYLWANTGELFF.

This clonotype was observed at least ten times. The V gene is TRBV6-1, the J gene TRBJ1-5; 9 positions match TRBD1. Germline-derived CDR1 and CDR2 are MNHNS and SASEGT. CDR3 length equals 16 residues. Losses at the gene ends were 1 base for V and 2 bases for J; bases not matched to a gene: 3. CDR3 bases: TGTGCCAGCAGTGAAGACCGGGACAGGGGCAATCAGCCCCAGCATTTT. Translating gives CASSEDRDRGNQPQHF.

The gene calls are TRBV28 and TRBJ1-1; perhaps TRBD1 as D (5 bases). From germline, CDR1 is MDHEN and CDR2 SYDVKM. This CDR3 spans 13 amino acids. Trimming took off 5 bases at V and 7 bases at J, with 14 bases between the two ends. CDR3 sequence (DNA): TGTGCCAGCAGTCAACCGACCGGGGGTGAAGCTTTCTTT. Encoded protein: CASSQPTGGEAFF. Based on the CDR3 plus reference TRBV28 and TRBJ1-1, the full variable domain is DVKVTQSSRYLVKRTGEKVFLECVQDMDHENMFWYRQDPGLGLRLIYFSYDVKMKEKGDIPEGYSVSREKKERFSLILESASTNQTSMYLCASSQPTGGEAFFGQGTRLTVV.

As concerns this clonotype: An end of the junction differs from the germline gene, which may be a read error. J is TRBJ1-5 and V is TRBV7-9; TRBD1 agrees at 12 bases. Germline V gene lookup returns CDR1 SEHNR and CDR2 FQNEAQ (reference sequence). This CDR3 comprises 15 residues. In nucleotides, the CDR3 is TGTGCCAACAGCGTGGGACAGGGGGCGATTCAGCCCCAGCATTTT. Protein product: CANSVGQGAIQPQHF.

This clonotype was recorded at least ten times. The chain combines TRBV6-1 with TRBJ2-7, with TRBD1 identical over 10 bases. V lost 5 bases, J lost 4 bases, and 11 bases stayed unmatched. The CDR3 covers 16 residues. Per the germline V gene, CDR1 is MNHNS and CDR2 is SASEGT. CDR3 nucleotides: TGTGCCAGCAGTCGCTCTCCGGGACAGGGGACTTACGAGCAGTACTTC. Protein product: CASSRSPGQGTYEQYF.

The V gene is TRBV28, the J gene TRBJ1-4; maybe TRBD1 (5 bases). CDR3 length: 13 amino acids. Germline V gives CDR1 MDHEN, CDR2 SYDVKM. The V gene lost 8 bases and the J gene lost 6 bases, with 13 bases spanning the gap. CDR3 in amino acids: CASLRDHHEKLFF. CDR3 in DNA: TGTGCCAGCCTGAGGGACCATCATGAAAAACTGTTTTTT. Variable domain in full (rest from reference TRBV28 and TRBJ1-4): DVKVTQSSRYLVKRTGEKVFLECVQDMDHENMFWYRQDPGLGLRLIYFSYDVKMKEKGDIPEGYSVSREKKERFSLILESASTNQTSMYLCASLRDHHEKLFFGSGTQLSVL.

This clonotype was recorded at least ten times. The chain combines TRBV12-3 or TRBV12-4 with TRBJ1-2; tentative D call: TRBD1 (5 bases). The length of the CDR3 is 17 residues. Trimming stripped 6 bases from V and 4 bases from J, with 24 bases between. CDR3 residues: CASSPSPGRRGSYGYTF. CDR3 bases: TGTGCCAGCAGCCCCTCCCCGGGACGGAGGGGATCCTATGGCTACACCTTC.

This clonotype was detected many times. Sequence at one end of the junction differs from germline and may be a read error. This sequence joins TRBV11-2 and TRBJ2-5, with a weak D call TRBD2 (6 bases). The CDR3 has 16 residues. CDR1 is SGHAT and CDR2 is FQNNGV in the germline V gene. CDR3 nucleotide sequence: TGTGCCAGCAGCGTAGACGGAGGGCAACTCCAAGAGACCCAGTACTTC. Translation gives CASSVDGGQLQETQYF.

This clonotype has a count of ten or more. The chain has TRBV28 and TRBJ2-7, with 10 bases that match TRBD2. CDR1 and CDR2 (germline): MDHEN, SYDVKM. Trimming removed 5 bases from V and 1 base from J; junction bases left unmatched: 14. The CDR3 is made up of 18 amino acids. The CDR3 loop is CASSQPGTGLAISYEQYF. CDR3 coding DNA: TGTGCCAGCAGTCAGCCGGGCACGGGACTAGCGATTTCCTACGAGCAGTACTTC. The full variable domain, in which reference TRBV28 and TRBJ2-7 provide the parts outside the CDR3, is DVKVTQSSRYLVKRTGEKVFLECVQDMDHENMFWYRQDPGLGLRLIYFSYDVKMKEKGDIPEGYSVSREKKERFSLILESASTNQTSMYLCASSQPGTGLAISYEQYFGPGTRLTVT.

Of note for this clonotype: A much larger clone sits a single nucleotide away, making a read error possible. The chain is built from TRBV11-3 and TRBJ2-7; possibly TRBD1 for D (5 bases). V lost 1 base and J 3 bases, leaving 13 bases between the germline ends. The CDR3 is 15 residues long. Germline CDR1 and CDR2: SGHNT and YENEEA. For the CDR3, the DNA is TGTGCCAGCAGCTTAGCACAACAGGTCAACTACGAGCAGTACTTC. Its translation is CASSLAQQVNYEQYF.

This clonotype was observed many times. V is TRBV11-3 and J is TRBJ2-7; D is unresolved. Germline CDR1 reads SGHNT; CDR2 reads YENEEA. The V end lost 4 bases, the J end lost 3 bases, and 10 bases lay between the germline ends. The CDR3 is 13 amino acids. CDR3 in DNA: TGTGCCAGCAGCTCGGGCCCAATCTACGAGCAGTACTTC. Translating it yields CASSSGPIYEQYF.

This clonotype was seen many times. The J gene is TRBJ2-1, the V gene TRBV5-8, with 10 bases identical to TRBD1. Germline CDR1 SGHTS, CDR2 YDEGEE. V lost 4 bases and J lost 7; bases outside the gene matches: 2. The CDR3 is 13 residues long. In DNA, the CDR3 is TGTGCCAGCAGCAGGGACAGGGGAAATGAGCAGTTCTTC. It encodes CASSRDRGNEQFF.

This clonotype was found many times. The chain couples TRBV27 to TRBJ1-5; no firm D call. The V and J ends lost 6 bases and 2 bases respectively, with 11 bases between them. Per germline, CDR1 MNHEY and CDR2 SMNVEV (reference sequence). The CDR3 loop spans 14 amino acids. Here the CDR3 reads CASSSAAGNQPQHF. The DNA for the CDR3 is TGTGCCAGCAGCTCTGCGGCAGGCAATCAGCCCCAGCATTTT.

This clonotype was seen many times. This chain joins TRBV20-1 and TRBJ2-7; 8 positions match TRBD2. The CDR3 covers 13 residues. Germline V CDR1 and CDR2: DFQATT, SNEGSKA (reference sequence). The CDR3 sequence is CSGTGGATYEQYF. In nucleotides, the CDR3 is TGCAGCGGGACGGGAGGGGCAACCTACGAGCAGTACTTC.

The chain combines TRBV25-1 with TRBJ2-7; 7 bases are a match to TRBD1. Germline CDR1 reads MGHDK; CDR2 reads SYGVNS. The CDR3 loop spans 16 amino acids. V gave up 4 bases and J gave up 6 bases; unmatched junction bases: 15. The CDR3 DNA reads as TGTGCCAGCAGTGCAAGGGACAGCCTGACTGGGGCCGAGCAGTACTTC. It encodes CASSARDSLTGAEQYF.

In the case of this clonotype: A much bigger clone sits one base away, suggesting this may be a read error. The CDR3 region has the DNA TGCAGTGCTAGTTTAACTAGCGGGAGTAGGGTGACCCAGTACTTC. Encoded protein: CSASLTSGSRVTQYF. This chain joins TRBV20-1 and TRBJ2-5, with TRBD2 identical over 11 bases. The CDR3 spans 15 residues. CDR1 is DFQATT and CDR2 is SNEGSKA in the germline V gene (reference sequence). After removal of 3 bases from V and 7 bases from J, the junction contained 10 bases not matched to a gene.

Ten or more counts support this clonotype. The chain carries TRBV4-1 and TRBJ1-1; no clear D gene. The germline V gene has CDR1 MGHRA and CDR2 YSYEKL. CDR3 length: 14 residues. V was clipped by 0 bases and J by 4 bases, with 9 bases between them. The DNA for the CDR3 is TGCGCCAGCAGCCAAGAACAGTATATCACTGAAGCTTTCTTT. Protein product: CASSQEQYITEAFF.

This clonotype was seen ten or more times. The chain has TRBV28 and TRBJ2-5; perhaps TRBD1 as D (5 bases). V lost 4 bases to trimming and J lost 3 bases, with 15 bases between them. CDR1 and CDR2 from the germline V gene are MDHEN and SYDVKM. The CDR3 covers 15 residues. The CDR3 protein is CASSSPTAREETQYF. In nucleotides, the CDR3 is TGTGCCAGCAGTTCCCCAACCGCCAGGGAAGAGACCCAGTACTTC.

On this clonotype: This probably arose from a read error, given a far larger clone one base away. This chain joins TRBV11-3 and TRBJ1-1; D gene uncertain. Trimming removed 5 bases at V and 6 bases at J, with 16 bases between. Germline V CDR1 and CDR2: SGHNT, YENEEA. The CDR3 sequence is 14 residues long. CDR3: CASSIGLVTAEAFF. CDR3 coding DNA: TGTGCCAGCAGCATAGGTCTAGTAACCGCTGAAGCTTTCTTT.

As for this clonotype: A far bigger clonotype differs at one base, so this is likely a read error. The genes are TRBV6-8 and TRBJ2-7, with D perhaps matching TRBD2 (6 bases). This CDR3 spans 13 amino acids. In germline, CDR1 is MNHGY, CDR2 SAAAGT. CDR3 nucleotides: TGTGCCAGCAGGCAAAGGGACTCCTACGAGAAGTACTTC. Its protein product is CASRQRDSYEKYF.

The table lists this clonotype with a few counts. The chain carries TRBV20-1 and TRBJ2-3; TRBD2 is a possible D gene (6 bases). Trimming removed 2 bases from V and 2 bases from J, with 11 bases in between. Germline V gene sequence: CDR1 DFQATT, CDR2 SNEGSKA (reference sequence). This CDR3 has 14 residues. This CDR3 is CSARKRVNTDTQYF. CDR3 DNA sequence: TGCAGTGCTAGAAAGCGGGTTAACACAGATACGCAGTATTTT.

This clonotype showed up many times. The rearrangement uses TRBV5-6 and TRBJ2-5, with unresolved D. Trimming pared 0 bases from V and 5 bases from J, leaving 5 bases between. This CDR3 region has 12 residues. Looked up from germline, CDR1 is SGHDT and CDR2 is YYEEEE. The CDR3 here is CASSLAPETQYF. The CDR3 nucleotides read TGTGCCAGCAGCTTGGCTCCGGAGACCCAGTACTTC.

This clonotype was seen ten or more times. The J gene is TRBJ1-1, the V gene TRBV5-1; maybe TRBD1 (6 bases). V lost 0 bases and J lost 1, with 13 bases in between. The CDR3 loop spans 16 amino acids. The germline gives CDR1 SGHRS, CDR2 YFSETQ. The CDR3 DNA is TGCGCCAGCAGCTTGGCCGCGGGGGGCAAGAACACTGAAGCTTTCTTT. Translation gives CASSLAAGGKNTEAFF.

This clonotype was observed at least ten times. This chain connects TRBV20-1 to TRBJ1-1; no definite D call. In germline, CDR1 is DFQATT, CDR2 SNEGSKA (reference sequence). There are 14 residues in the CDR3. Trimming shortened V by 0 bases and J by 1 base, and 9 bases separated the two germline ends. In DNA form, the CDR3 reads TGCAGTGCTAGAGAGAAGGCCGAGAACACTGAAGCTTTCTTT. Translation: CSAREKAENTEAFF.

There are many counts of this clonotype. The rearrangement uses TRBV3-1 and TRBJ2-3; unclear D gene. Germline-derived CDR1 and CDR2 are LGHDT and YNNKEL (reference sequence). The germline V and J ends were trimmed by 0 bases and 8 bases, with 21 bases remaining between them. The CDR3 has 17 residues. The CDR3: CASSQEVSDLDGVTQYF. CDR3 in DNA: TGTGCCAGCAGCCAAGAAGTTTCGGACCTGGACGGTGTTACGCAGTATTTT.